This is a list of T cell receptor beta chains from one sample in a study of CD8+CD57+ T cells in acquired aplastic anemia. TCRdb reanalysed the reads using MiXCR and keeps one entry per CDR3 protein. The sample lists some 200,000 distinct CDR3 sequences; roughly half were seen once. Sequencing was done on a sample of sorted CD4+, CD8+, or CD8+CD57+ T cells (not recorded which) from PBMCs. All receptors derive from a human donor with aplastic anemia. Each CDR3 is given with its conserved first and last residue. The D gene is left open where the match is weak. Expanded clones are given a class, and other clones once, few, many or no size at all.

d_gene	v_gene	abundance	j_gene	CDR3nt	CDR3aa
-	TRBV7-9	once	TRBJ1-1	TGTGCCAGCAGTTGGAGGGTGAACGAAGCTTTCTTT	CASSWRVNEAFF
TRBD1	TRBV25-1	-	TRBJ2-7	TGTGCCAGCAGTGAATTCGAGGGGGCCGAGCAGTACTTC	CASSEFEGAEQYF
-	TRBV7-8	-	TRBJ1-2	TGTGCCCTGGGGGTGGGGTATGGCTACACCTTC	CALGVGYGYTF
TRBD2	TRBV20-1	-	TRBJ2-1	TGCAGTGCTAGTGGAGGACCCGGGACTAGCGGTTCAAATGAGCAGTTCTTC	CSASGGPGTSGSNEQFF
-	TRBV7-2	few	TRBJ1-2	TGTGCCAGCAGCTTCGGCAGCGACTATGGCTACACCTTC	CASSFGSDYGYTF
-	TRBV12-3/TRBV12-4	-	TRBJ2-3	TGTGCCAGCAGTTTCAAGGGGTCAGATACGCAGTATTTT	CASSFKGSDTQYF
TRBD1	TRBV7-2	many	TRBJ1-2	TGTGCCAGCAGCCCCCGACAGGGTGGGGGTGGCTACACCTTC	CASSPRQGGGGYTF
-	TRBV13	few	TRBJ1-6	TGTGCCAGCAGCCAAGAGGGCAGGGCAGAGGCCCTCCACTTT	CASSQEGRAEALHF
-	TRBV2	once	TRBJ1-3	TGTGCCAGCAACGTCGGGGGGGTAGTTGGAAACACCATATATTTT	CASNVGGVVGNTIYF
-	TRBV7-3	-	TRBJ2-3	TGTGCCAGCAGCTCCGGAAGGGATACGCAGTATTTT	CASSSGRDTQYF
TRBD1	TRBV20-1	-	TRBJ2-5	TGCAGTGCTAGAGTTAGGGGGCCACAAGAGACCCAGTACTTC	CSARVRGPQETQYF
-	TRBV7-3	-	TRBJ1-2	TGTGCCAGCCGGCCCACAGGGTTATATGGCTACACCTTC	CASRPTGLYGYTF
-	TRBV6-5	many	TRBJ1-2	TGTGCCAGCAGTTACCAAGGGGGACCGCTTTTAGGCTACACCTTC	CASSYQGGPLLGYTF
-	TRBV5-4	few	TRBJ2-3	TGTGCCAGCAGCTTGGTCGTGGCAGCCGGCTTCACAGATACGCAGTATTTT	CASSLVVAAGFTDTQYF
-	TRBV4-2	many	TRBJ2-7	TGTGCCAGCAGCCACGGGACCGAGGGGAGCCTGTCCTACGAGCAGTACTTC	CASSHGTEGSLSYEQYF
TRBD2	TRBV10-1	-	TRBJ2-5	TGCGCCAGCACCCCTGGGGTTAGCGGGAGGGCCGCCAAAGGACTACAAGAGACCCAGTACTTC	CASTPGVSGRAAKGLQETQYF
-	TRBV7-2	-	TRBJ2-5	TGTGCCAGCAGCTGGGGACCGGGAGAAGAGACCCAGTACTTC	CASSWGPGEETQYF
TRBD1	TRBV20-1	once	TRBJ1-2	TGCAGTGCTTACTTTCCGGGACAGGTCGACTATGGCTACACCTTC	CSAYFPGQVDYGYTF
TRBD2	TRBV5-1	-	TRBJ2-7	TGCGCCAGCAGCCAAGCCGGGACTAGCGGGAGGGCCGTGTACGAGCAGTACTTC	CASSQAGTSGRAVYEQYF
TRBD1	TRBV20-1	-	TRBJ2-7	TGCAGTGCTACAGGGACAGGGGGCGGACCTCTGTACGAGCAGTACTTC	CSATGTGGGPLYEQYF
-	TRBV7-3	many	TRBJ2-7	TGTGCCAGCAGCTCCGCGCCCGGTTCCTACGAGCAGTACTTC	CASSSAPGSYEQYF
TRBD2	TRBV2	few	TRBJ2-7	TGTGCCAGCAGTGATCCTTGGACTAGTCCCGAGCAGTACTTC	CASSDPWTSPEQYF
TRBD1	TRBV9	-	TRBJ1-2	TGTGCCAGCAGCTCCAAGCCGGGACAGGGGAACTATGGCTACACCTTC	CASSSKPGQGNYGYTF
TRBD1	TRBV29-1	-	TRBJ1-1	TGCAGCGCCTCGAACAGGGGAATGAACACTGAAGCTTTCTTT	CSASNRGMNTEAFF
-	TRBV3-1	many	TRBJ1-6	TGTGCCAGCAGCCAAGAGATAAATTCACCCCTCCACTTT	CASSQEINSPLHF
TRBD2	TRBV20-1	-	TRBJ2-1	TGCAGTGCTGGACTAGCGGGAGTCTACAATGAGCAGTTCTTC	CSAGLAGVYNEQFF
TRBD2	TRBV20-1	-	TRBJ2-5	TGCAGTGCTAGGATGCGGGGGGGCGCGGAGACCCAGTACTTC	CSARMRGGAETQYF
TRBD1	TRBV11-2	-	TRBJ1-2	TGTGCCAGCAGCTCGGGACAGGGGGTATATGGCTACACCTTC	CASSSGQGVYGYTF
TRBD1	TRBV7-2	-	TRBJ1-2	TGTGCCAGCAGTGCCAGGGGACAGGGCTATGGCTACACCTTC	CASSARGQGYGYTF
TRBD2	TRBV5-1	many	TRBJ2-3	TGCGCCAGCAGCTCAGGTGGGGCTAGCGGGATCACAGATACGCAGTATTTT	CASSSGGASGITDTQYF
-	TRBV20-1	-	TRBJ2-7	TGCAGTGCTCGCCCTTTTTTACCGACAGTATCCTACGAGCAGTACTTC	CSARPFLPTVSYEQYF
TRBD1	TRBV24-1	many	TRBJ2-7	TGTGCCACCAGTGACGCGGGACAGGCTGTCTACGAGCAGTACTTC	CATSDAGQAVYEQYF
TRBD1	TRBV6-1	few	TRBJ2-2	TGTGCCAGCAGTGAAGGGACAGGGATCGCCGGGGAGCTGTTTTTT	CASSEGTGIAGELFF
-	TRBV7-9	few	TRBJ2-7	TGTGCCAGCAGCTTGAGCCACCCCGGAGAGCAGTACTTC	CASSLSHPGEQYF
TRBD2	TRBV15	few	TRBJ2-2	TGTGCCACCAGCAGAGACAGGGAGGGCACCGGGGAGCTGTTTTTT	CATSRDREGTGELFF
-	TRBV5-1	many	TRBJ2-1	TGCGCCAGCAGCTTCGCGTACCTTTACAATGAGCAGTTCTTC	CASSFAYLYNEQFF
-	TRBV10-3	-	TRBJ1-1	TGTGCCATCAGAGACCGGACTGAAGCTTTCTTT	CAIRDRTEAFF
TRBD2	TRBV29-1	once	TRBJ2-1	TGCGGCGCCACTGGAACTAGCGGGATATTCTATGAGCAGTGCTTC	CGATGTSGIFYEQCF
TRBD2	TRBV7-9	many	TRBJ2-3	TGTGCCAGCAGCCTGAGCGGGAGATCCCCAGATACGCAGTATTTT	CASSLSGRSPDTQYF
-	TRBV24-1	-	TRBJ1-6	TGTGCCACCAGTGACACAGCAGTGGAGAGTACCAAGAGACCCCTCCACTTT	CATSDTAVESTKRPLHF
-	TRBV20-1	many	TRBJ1-1	TGCAGTGCGGGAGGGGGTTGGTCCGAAACTTTCTTT	CSAGGGWSETFF
-	TRBV5-1	few	TRBJ1-3	TGCGCCAGCAGCCGTACGGCCGGCTCTGGAAACACCATATATTTT	CASSRTAGSGNTIYF
TRBD2	TRBV5-1	many	TRBJ2-7	TGCGCCAGCAGCGTAACTAGCGGGAGCGTCTACGAGCAGTACTTC	CASSVTSGSVYEQYF
TRBD1	TRBV18	many	TRBJ2-7	TGTGCCAGCTCATCGGACAGGGTCAATGGGGAGCAGTACTTC	CASSSDRVNGEQYF
TRBD1	TRBV19	-	TRBJ2-7	TGTGCCAGTAGTATTGGGACAGGGGAGTGGGACGAGCAGTACTTC	CASSIGTGEWDEQYF
-	TRBV6-2/TRBV6-3	-	TRBJ2-6	TGTGCCAGCAGTTACTCGATTCGGGTCTCTGGGGCCAACGTCCTGACTTTC	CASSYSIRVSGANVLTF